These 4 T cell receptor beta chains were sequenced from one sample in a study of blood T cell repertoires in COVID-19. Data came from immunoSEQ multiplex PCR; TCRdb stores just in-frame clones and leaves some out. The data contain over 120,000 clones, approximately 89% of them singletons. The sample was peripheral blood. Source of these receptors: a human donor in a cohort sampled during active COVID-19.

The gene calls are TRBV5-4 and TRBJ2-3; the D gene is possibly TRBD2 (6 bases). Trimming stripped 5 bases from V and 2 bases from J, with 18 bases between. Germline values: CDR1 SGHNT, CDR2 YYREEE (reference sequence). This CDR3 is 16 amino acids long. The CDR3 DNA reads TGTGCCAGCAGTACACCCGGGGCGGGGACCACAGATACGCAGTATTTT. Protein: CASSTPGAGTTDTQYF.

This chain's CDR3 is CASSQSGNYYGYTF. The CDR3 DNA reads TGCGCCAGCAGCCAAAGCGGTAATTACTATGGCTACACCTTC. The chain joins TRBV4-1 to TRBJ1-2; unclear D gene. CDR1 is MGHRA, CDR2 YSYEKL, per germline. The CDR3 runs to 14 residues. Trimming removed 2 bases at V and 3 bases at J, with 10 bases between.

This chain connects TRBV2 to TRBJ1-4; no firm D call. The CDR3 has 14 amino acids. V was shortened by 5 bases and J by 7 bases, with 14 bases between the two germline ends. Germline CDR1 and CDR2: SNHLY and FYNNEI. The CDR3 region has the DNA TGTGCCAGCAGTTTAGCCCCGGCTAGTGAAAAACTGTTTTTT. Its protein product is CASSLAPASEKLFF.

This chain connects TRBV4-1 to TRBJ2-2; D might be TRBD1 (7 bases). The CDR3 extends over 19 amino acids. The V end was cut by 1 base, the J end by 4 bases, with 22 bases between. Germline assignment: CDR1 MGHRA and CDR2 YSYEKL. CDR3 sequence: CASSQVPGQRWRGTGELFF. The CDR3 region has the DNA TGCGCCAGCAGCCAAGTACCGGGACAGCGCTGGAGGGGCACCGGGGAGCTGTTTTTT.